This T cell receptor beta chain comes out of a study of blood T cell repertoires in COVID-19. Study details: Material from acute and convalescent COVID-19 was sourced from the United States, Italy and Spain. In each case, the material was cDNA or gDNA derived from T cells, B-cell-depleted T cells, or PBMCs.

Germline CDR1 reads MGHRA; CDR2 reads YSYEKL. Trimming cost V 3 bases and J 3 bases, with 15 bases left between them. The CDR3 spans 16 residues. In the original processing: How many nucleated cells were present was estimated from reference gene primer amplification. The table came from immunoSEQ multiplex PCR; TCRdb's copy has only in-frame clones and leaves some out. The DNA was the basis for D and trimming; V, J and clone size are from that table. The data show tens of thousands of clones, 65% to 90% seen once. Sequenced: peripheral blood. This sequence joins TRBV4-1 and TRBJ1-5; the D is unclear. This TCR was recovered from an elderly woman with acute or convalescent COVID-19. CDR3 residues: CASSQVNGAYNQPQHF. The CDR3 nucleotides read TGCGCCAGCAGCCAGGTTAATGGAGCTTACAATCAGCCCCAGCATTTT.